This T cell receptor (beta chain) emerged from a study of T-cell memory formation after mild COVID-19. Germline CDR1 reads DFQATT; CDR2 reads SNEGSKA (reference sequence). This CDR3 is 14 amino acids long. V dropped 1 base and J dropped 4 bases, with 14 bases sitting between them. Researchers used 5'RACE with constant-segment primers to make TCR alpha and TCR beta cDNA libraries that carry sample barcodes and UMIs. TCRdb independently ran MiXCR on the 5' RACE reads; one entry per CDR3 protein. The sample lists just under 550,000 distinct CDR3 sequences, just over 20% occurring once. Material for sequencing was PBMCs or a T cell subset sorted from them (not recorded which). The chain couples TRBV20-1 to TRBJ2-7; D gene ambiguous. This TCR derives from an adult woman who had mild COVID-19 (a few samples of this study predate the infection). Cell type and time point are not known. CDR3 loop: CSARVIGVEYEQYF. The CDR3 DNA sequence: TGCAGTGCTAGAGTTATAGGCGTTGAATACGAGCAGTACTTC.